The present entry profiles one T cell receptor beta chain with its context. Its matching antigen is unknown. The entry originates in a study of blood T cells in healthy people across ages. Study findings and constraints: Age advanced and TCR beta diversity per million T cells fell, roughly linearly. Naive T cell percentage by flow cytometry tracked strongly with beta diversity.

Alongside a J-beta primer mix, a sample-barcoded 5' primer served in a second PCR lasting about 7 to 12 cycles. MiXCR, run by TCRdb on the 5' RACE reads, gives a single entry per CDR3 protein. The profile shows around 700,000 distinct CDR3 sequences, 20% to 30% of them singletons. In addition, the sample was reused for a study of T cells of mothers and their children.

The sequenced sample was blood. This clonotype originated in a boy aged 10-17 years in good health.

For the CDR3, the DNA is TGTGCCAGCAGCCTGAGAGCGGGAGCGGAAGAGACCCAGTACTTC. This translates into CASSLRAGAEETQYF. The chain joins TRBV7-9 to TRBJ2-5; TRBD2 aligns across 8 bases. Trimming cost V 5 bases and J 3 bases; bases outside gene matches: 8. Germline CDR1 reads SEHNR; CDR2 reads FQNEAQ (reference sequence). The CDR3 runs 15 residues.